Detailed here is one T cell receptor beta chain. As yet, its antigen is unknown. This record belongs to a study of cytomegalovirus exposure and HLA in healthy donors. Study conclusions and caveats: Specific recognition of CMV antigens was confirmed in vitro for three chains (all CMV-associated). Among TCR beta chains of equal frequency, HLA-associated ones were more clonally expanded in a later analysis. Within a later analysis, the majority of CMV-associated TCR beta chains appeared HLA-restricted.

Primers for the PCR totalled 60 Vbeta and 13 Jbeta. Repertoires were generated with immunoSEQ multiplex PCR, while TCRdb's copy carries only in-frame clones and drops some. In the table there are 150,000 to 200,000 clones, approximately 82% of which are singletons. CDR3 length: 14 amino acids. Germline trimming cut 5 bases from V and 5 bases from J; bases unmatched to any gene: 9. Germline lookup yields CDR1 SGHDT and CDR2 YYEEEE. Sequenced input: PBMCs. The source of this sequence is a man aged 45-65 years in good health and CMV-seropositive. The rearrangement joins TRBV5-6 to TRBJ1-2, with 7 nucleotides matching TRBD1. The CDR3 reads CASSPPGQRYGYTF. The CDR3 bases are TGTGCCAGCAGTCCTCCGGGACAGAGGTATGGCTACACCTTC.